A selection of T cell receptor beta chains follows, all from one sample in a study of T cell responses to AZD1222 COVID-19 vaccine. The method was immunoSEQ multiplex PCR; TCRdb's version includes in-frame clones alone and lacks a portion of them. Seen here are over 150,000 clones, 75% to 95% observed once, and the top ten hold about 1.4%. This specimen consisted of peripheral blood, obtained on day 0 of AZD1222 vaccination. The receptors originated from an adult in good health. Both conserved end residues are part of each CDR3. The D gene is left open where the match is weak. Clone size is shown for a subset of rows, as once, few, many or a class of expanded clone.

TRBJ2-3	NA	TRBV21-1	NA	CASSKEGTGGTDTQYF	TGTGCCAGCAGCAAAGAAGGGACAGGGGGCACAGATACGCAGTATTTT
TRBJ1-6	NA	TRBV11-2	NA	CASSLDLQTSSYNSPLHF	TGTGCCAGCAGCTTAGATCTTCAGACAAGCTCCTATAATTCACCCCTCCACTTT
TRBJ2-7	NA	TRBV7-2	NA	CASSPDPSYEQYF	TGTGCCAGCAGCCCGGACCCCTCCTACGAGCAGTACTTC
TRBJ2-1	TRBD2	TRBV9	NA	CASSLRLAGDNEQFF	TGTGCCAGCAGCCTTCGACTAGCGGGAGACAATGAGCAGTTCTTC
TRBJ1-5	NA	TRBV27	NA	CASSLTFGWGNQPQHF	TGTGCCAGCAGTTTGACCTTTGGGTGGGGCAATCAGCCCCAGCATTTT
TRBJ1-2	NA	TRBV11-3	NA	CASSLVGVLGYTF	TGTGCCAGCAGCTTAGTGGGGGTTCTTGGCTACACCTTC
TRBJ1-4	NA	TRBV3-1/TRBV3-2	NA	CASSSREGGEKLFF	TGTGCCAGCAGTTCGAGAGAGGGGGGGGAAAAACTGTTTTTT
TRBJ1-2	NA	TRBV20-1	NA	CSATRQSGYTF	TGCAGTGCCACTCGGCAGTCTGGCTACACCTTC
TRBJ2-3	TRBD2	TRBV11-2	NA	CASSPWGTRGTDTQYF	TGTGCCAGCAGCCCCTGGGGGACTAGAGGCACAGATACGCAGTATTTT
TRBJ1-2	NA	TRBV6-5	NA	CASSPDRSPYGYTF	TGTGCCAGCAGCCCAGACCGATCCCCCTATGGCTACACCTTC
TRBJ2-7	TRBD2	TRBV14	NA	CASSQARTSFYEQYF	TGTGCCAGCAGCCAAGCGAGGACTAGCTTCTACGAGCAGTACTTC
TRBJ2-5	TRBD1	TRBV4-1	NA	CASSQGRGLETQYF	TGCGCCAGCAGCCAAGGCAGGGGGCTAGAGACCCAGTACTTC
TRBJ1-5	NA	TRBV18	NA	CASTDSNQPQHF	TGTGCCAGCACCGACTCCAATCAGCCCCAGCATTTT
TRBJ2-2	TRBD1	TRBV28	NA	CAIRTGKSTGELFF	TGTGCCATTAGGACAGGGAAGAGCACCGGGGAGCTGTTTTTT
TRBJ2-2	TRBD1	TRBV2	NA	CASSVDRLNTGELFF	TGTGCCAGCAGCGTGGACAGGCTCAACACCGGGGAGCTGTTTTTT
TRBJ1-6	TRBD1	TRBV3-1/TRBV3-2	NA	CASTYRGPAFNSPLHF	TGTGCCAGCACGTACAGGGGCCCAGCTTTTAATTCACCCCTCCACTTT
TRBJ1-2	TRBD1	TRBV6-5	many	CASRADRDSDGYTF	TGTGCCAGCAGAGCCGACAGGGATTCGGACGGCTACACCTTC